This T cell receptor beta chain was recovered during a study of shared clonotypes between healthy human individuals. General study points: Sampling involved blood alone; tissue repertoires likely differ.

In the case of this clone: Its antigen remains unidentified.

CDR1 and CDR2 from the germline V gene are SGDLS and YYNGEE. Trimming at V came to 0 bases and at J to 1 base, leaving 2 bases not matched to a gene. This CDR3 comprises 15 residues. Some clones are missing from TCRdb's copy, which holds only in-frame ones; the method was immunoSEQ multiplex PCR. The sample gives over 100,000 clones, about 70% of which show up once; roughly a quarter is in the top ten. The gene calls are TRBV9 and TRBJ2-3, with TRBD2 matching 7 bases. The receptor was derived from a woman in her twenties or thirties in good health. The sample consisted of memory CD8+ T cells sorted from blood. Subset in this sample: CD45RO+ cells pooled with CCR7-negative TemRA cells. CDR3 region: CASSVASGRTDTQYF. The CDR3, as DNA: TGTGCCAGCAGCGTAGCTAGCGGCCGCACAGATACGCAGTATTTT.